The present TCR beta chain was sequenced within a study of CD8+ T cells in alopecia areata. General study points: Sequence data from scalp samples additionally include resident alphabeta T cells of normal skin. Affected lesional scalp, above all in alopecia totalis/universalis, was more clonal than normal scalp.

V was clipped by 4 bases and J by 11 bases; unmatched bases: 5. The CDR3 is 12 amino acids. Looked up from germline, CDR1 is GTSNPN and CDR2 is SVGIG (reference sequence). PBMCs were stained for CD3, CD4 and CD8, and CD4+ and CD8+ T cells were sorted. As concerns this clone: The antigen remains unidentified.

Following extraction, RNA underwent reverse transcription to cDNA, which served as the sequencing template. Method: immunoSEQ multiplex PCR; TCRdb's copy keeps in-frame clones and lacks some. The sample comprises 120,000 to 150,000 clones, less than 65% of which are singletons, and just over 35% rests with the top ten. The sample was CD8+ T cells sorted from blood. This clonotype originated in a human donor in good health. This chain connects TRBV30 to TRBJ2-2; TRBD2 matches at 9 bases. The CDR3 loop is CAWTSGVEELFF. The CDR3, as DNA: TGTGCCTGGACTAGCGGGGTCGAAGAGCTGTTTTTT. Using reference TRBV30 and TRBJ2-2 for the parts outside the CDR3, the full variable domain is SQTIHQWPATLVQPVGSPLSLECTVEGTSNPNLYWYRQAAGRGLQLLFYSVGIGQISSEVPQNLSASRPQDRQFILSSKKLLLSDSGFYLCAWTSGVEELFFGEGSRLTVL.